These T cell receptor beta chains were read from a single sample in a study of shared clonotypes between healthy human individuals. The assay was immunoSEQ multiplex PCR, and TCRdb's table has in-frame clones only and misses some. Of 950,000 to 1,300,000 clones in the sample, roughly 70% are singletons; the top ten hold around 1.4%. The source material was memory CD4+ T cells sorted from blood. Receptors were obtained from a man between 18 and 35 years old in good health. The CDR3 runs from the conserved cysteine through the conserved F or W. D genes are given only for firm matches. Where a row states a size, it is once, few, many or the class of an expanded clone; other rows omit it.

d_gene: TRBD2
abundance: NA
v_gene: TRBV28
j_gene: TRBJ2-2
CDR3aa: CASSLWRGANTGELFF
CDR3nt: TGTGCCAGCAGTTTATGGCGGGGGGCGAACACCGGGGAGCTGTTTTTT

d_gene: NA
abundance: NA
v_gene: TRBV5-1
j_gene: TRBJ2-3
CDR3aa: CASSFVGGDTQYF
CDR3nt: TGCGCCAGCAGCTTTGTGGGGGGAGATACGCAGTATTTT

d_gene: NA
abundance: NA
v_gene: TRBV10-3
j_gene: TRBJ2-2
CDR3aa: CAITGAANTGELFF
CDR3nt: TGTGCCATAACCGGGGCCGCGAACACCGGGGAGCTGTTTTTT

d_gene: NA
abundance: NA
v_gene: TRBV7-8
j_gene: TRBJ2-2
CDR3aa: CASSRRDTGELFF
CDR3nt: TGTGCCAGCAGCCGCAGGGATACCGGGGAGCTGTTTTTT

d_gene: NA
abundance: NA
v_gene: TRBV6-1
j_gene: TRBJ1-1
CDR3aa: CASSEGALRARDTEAFF
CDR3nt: TGTGCCAGCAGTGAAGGGGCACTGAGGGCGCGCGACACTGAAGCTTTCTTT

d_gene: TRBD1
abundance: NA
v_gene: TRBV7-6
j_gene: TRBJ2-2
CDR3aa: CASILGQGHTGELFF
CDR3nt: TGTGCCAGCATTCTGGGACAGGGGCACACCGGGGAGCTGTTTTTT

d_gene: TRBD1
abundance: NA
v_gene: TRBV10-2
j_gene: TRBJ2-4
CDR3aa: CASSEPGTGLSKNIQYF
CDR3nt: TGCGCCAGCAGTGAGCCCGGGACAGGGCTTTCCAAAAACATTCAGTACTTC

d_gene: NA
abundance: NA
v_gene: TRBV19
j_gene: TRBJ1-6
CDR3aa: CASRSLQGPLHF
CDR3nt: TGTGCCAGTAGGAGCCTACAGGGCCCCCTCCACTTT

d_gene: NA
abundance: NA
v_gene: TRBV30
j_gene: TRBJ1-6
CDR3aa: CAWSASYNSPLHF
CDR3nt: TGTGCCTGGAGTGCCAGCTATAATTCACCCCTCCACTTT

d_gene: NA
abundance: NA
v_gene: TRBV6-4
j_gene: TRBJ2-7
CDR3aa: CASSKALGPYEQYF
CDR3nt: TGTGCCAGCAGTAAAGCGCTAGGCCCCTACGAGCAGTACTTC

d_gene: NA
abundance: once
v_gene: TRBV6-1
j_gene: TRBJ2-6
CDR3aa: CASSGPAGAGANVLTF
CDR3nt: TGTGCCAGCAGTGGTCCCGCAGGGGCAGGGGCCAACGTCCTGACTTTC

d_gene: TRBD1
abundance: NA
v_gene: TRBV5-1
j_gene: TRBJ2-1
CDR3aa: CASSLTGLDVPKKFF
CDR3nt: TGCGCCAGCAGTTTGACAGGGCTGGATGTCCCCAAGAAGTTCTTC

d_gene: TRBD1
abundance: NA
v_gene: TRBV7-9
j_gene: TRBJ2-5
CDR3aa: CASRTGGRETQYF
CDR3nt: TGTGCCAGCAGAACAGGGGGTAGAGAGACCCAGTACTTC

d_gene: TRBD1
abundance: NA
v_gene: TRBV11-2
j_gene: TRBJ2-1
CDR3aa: CASSSSGQGMDEQFF
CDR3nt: TGTGCCAGCAGCTCTTCGGGACAGGGGATGGATGAGCAGTTCTTC